Shown below are 15 T cell receptor beta chains from a single sample sequenced in a study of T cells in Graves' hyperthyroidism and ophthalmopathy. Amplification of TCR beta CDR3 regions was performed using RNA transcripts as template. When the TCR CDR3 underwent first-round RT-PCR, the HTBI primer set was used. TCRdb processed the multiplex PCR reads anew with MiXCR; each CDR3 protein has one entry. The table includes hundreds of thousands of distinct CDR3 sequences, approximately 23% detected once. Sequencing was done on a sample of blood. The receptors derive from a woman aged 70-85 years with Graves' ophthalmopathy.

This clonotype has only a few counts. The chain employs TRBV12-3 or TRBV12-4 and TRBJ2-1; 9 bases line up with TRBD2. V lost 7 bases to trimming and J lost 2 bases; unmatched junction nucleotides: 6. This CDR3 contains 15 residues. This CDR3 is CASIPTSGAYNEQFF. CDR3 nucleotide sequence: TGTGCCAGCATCCCGACTAGCGGAGCCTACAATGAGCAGTTCTTC.

This clonotype was observed a handful of times. V usage is TRBV2 and J usage is TRBJ2-7, with 8 bases aligning to TRBD2. The J segment lost 9 bases and the V segment lost 11 bases, leaving 15 bases of the junction unmatched. This CDR3 is built from 13 residues. Germline-derived CDR1 and CDR2 are SNHLY and FYNNEI. In nucleotides, the CDR3 is TGTGCCTGTAATAGCGGGGTAAAGTTGGGGCAGTACTTC. Encoded protein: CACNSGVKLGQYF.

This clonotype was counted between two and nine times. The rearrangement uses TRBV7-9 and TRBJ2-7; D ambiguous. Germline CDR1 reads SEHNR; CDR2 reads FQNEAQ (reference sequence). Between the trimmed V and J ends, which lost 0 bases and 9 bases, there was a span of 15 bases. The CDR3 is 14 residues long. The CDR3 DNA is TGTGCCAGCAGCTTAGCGACACCAACGGAAGGGCAGTACTTC. As protein: CASSLATPTEGQYF.

The J gene is TRBJ2-6, the V gene TRBV6-5, with a tentative D call TRBD1 (6 bases). Germline CDR1 is MNHEY and CDR2 is SVGAGI. CDR3 size: 17 residues. Trimming stripped 2 bases from V and 0 bases from J, with 11 bases between. CDR3 region: CASSYVGASSGANVLTF. CDR3 sequence (DNA): TGTGCCAGCAGTTACGTGGGGGCGAGCTCTGGGGCCAACGTCCTGACTTTC.

The chain couples TRBV5-4 to TRBJ1-1; possibly TRBD1 for D (6 bases). With 4 bases removed from V and 0 bases from J, the gap between germline ends came to 10 bases. This CDR3 is 14 amino acids long. CDR1 is SGHNT, CDR2 YYREEE, per germline (reference sequence). CDR3 bases: TGTGCCAGCAGCGACCACAGGGTGAACACTGAAGCTTTCTTT. It specifies CASSDHRVNTEAFF.

This clonotype was seen a handful of times. The chain uses TRBV28 and TRBJ2-7, with 9 bases lining up with TRBD1. V dropped 8 bases and J dropped 3; count of bases not matched to a gene: 14. Germline V lookup: CDR1 MDHEN, CDR2 SYDVKM. CDR3 length: 16 residues. This CDR3 is CASFRMLGGQGYEQYF. The CDR3 DNA reads as TGTGCCAGCTTCCGGATGTTAGGGGGACAGGGCTACGAGCAGTACTTC.

This clonotype was observed many times. The chain carries TRBV6-2 or TRBV6-3 and TRBJ2-5, with 9 bases that match TRBD2. The V segment lost 6 bases and the J segment 4 bases; nucleotides outside the gene matches: 12. The V gene's germline CDR1 is MNHEY and CDR2 SVGEGT. There are 16 residues in the CDR3. Here the CDR3 reads CASRGRVAGASETQYF. CDR3 DNA sequence: TGTGCCAGCAGGGGTAGGGTAGCGGGAGCTTCAGAGACCCAGTACTTC.

The chain combines TRBV7-6 with TRBJ2-5; a possible D gene is TRBD1 (5 bases). The V end lost 4 bases, the J end lost 6 bases, and 9 bases lay between the germline ends. CDR1 and CDR2 (germline): SGHVS, FNYEAQ. The CDR3 totals 12 residues. The CDR3 region is CASSSAGQTQYF. In DNA, the CDR3 is TGTGCCAGCAGCTCAGCAGGGCAGACCCAGTACTTC.

This clonotype was seen repeatedly, ten times or more. This chain connects TRBV6-5 to TRBJ1-2; TRBD1 matches 10 bases. The J segment lost 6 bases and the V segment lost 2 bases, leaving 9 bases of the junction unmatched. The CDR3 is made up of 16 amino acids. Germline V gene data show CDR1 as MNHEY and CDR2 as SVGAGI. The CDR3 loop reads CASSYAPGTGVNGYTF. In nucleotides, the CDR3 is TGTGCCAGCAGTTACGCCCCCGGGACAGGGGTCAATGGCTACACCTTC.

This clonotype came up many times. The chain employs TRBV9 and TRBJ2-1; 10 bases are a match to TRBD1. CDR3 size: 14 residues. V was clipped by 3 bases and J by 7 bases; unmatched bases: 4. Germline V gene lookup returns CDR1 SGDLS and CDR2 YYNGEE. The DNA of the CDR3 is TGTGCCAGCAGCGGCGGGACAGGGGAGAATGAGCAGTTCTTC. It is translated as CASSGGTGENEQFF.

At least ten counts were recorded for this clonotype. V usage is TRBV7-2 and J usage is TRBJ2-1; TRBD2 matches 12 bases. Germline CDR1 reads SGHTA; CDR2 reads FQGNSA. V lost 4 bases and J lost 7; bases outside the gene matches: 2. This CDR3 has 14 residues. CDR3 DNA: TGTGCCAGCAGCTATGGACTAGCGGGAAATGAGCAGTTCTTC. Protein: CASSYGLAGNEQFF.

This chain links TRBV7-9 with TRBJ2-3; 13 nucleotides align to TRBD2. Germline assignment: CDR1 SEHNR and CDR2 FQNEAQ (reference sequence). The CDR3 is made up of 18 amino acids. With V trimmed by 1 base and J by 1 base, 5 bases remained unmatched. The CDR3 sequence is CASSLGSGTSGGTDTQYF. The CDR3 DNA sequence: TGTGCCAGCAGCTTAGGGTCCGGGACTAGCGGGGGCACAGATACGCAGTATTTT.

This chain links TRBV6-1 with TRBJ1-2; 8 bases fit TRBD1. V shed 6 bases, J shed 7 bases, and the junction held 16 bases outside the gene matches. CDR3 size: 16 residues. Germline V gene lookup returns CDR1 MNHNS and CDR2 SASEGT. In nucleotides, the CDR3 is TGTGCCAGCAGCCCTTTAGCCGGGACAGGAGCGTTTGGCTACACCTTC. The encoded protein is CASSPLAGTGAFGYTF.

At least ten counts were recorded for this clonotype. The chain carries TRBV20-1 and TRBJ2-5, with TRBD2 identical over 13 bases. The CDR3 is 15 residues long. V trimming: 1 base; J trimming: 4 bases; junction bases outside the gene matches: 3. Germline V gene lookup returns CDR1 DFQATT and CDR2 SNEGSKA (reference sequence). The CDR3, as DNA: TGCAGTGCTAGAGGAGGGACTAGCGGGACAGAGACCCAGTACTTC. Protein sequence: CSARGGTSGTETQYF.

Comments on this clonotype: One base away lies a much larger clone, so this may be a sequencing read error. Here the CDR3 omits its conserved ending phenylalanine or tryptophan, so a read error is the likely source. The chain has TRBV3-1 and TRBJ1-1; D is undetermined. The CDR3 spans 14 residues. The germline gives CDR1 LGHDT, CDR2 YNNKEL (reference sequence). Trimming cost V 1 base and J 5 bases, with 11 bases left between them. This chain's CDR3 is CASSQGAGRTEAFL. The CDR3 region has the DNA TGTGCCAGCAGCCAAGGGGCGGGTCGGACTGAAGCTTTCCTT.